This TCR beta chain was retrieved from a study of OX40 agonist ivuxolimab in advanced cancers. Measured with immunoSEQ multiplex PCR; TCRdb has only the in-frame clones, and not every one. Among tens of thousands of clones listed, around nine tenths were seen once. This CDR3 has 12 residues. From germline, CDR1 is WNHNN and CDR2 SYGVQD (reference sequence). The ends were cut back, 0 bases at V and 10 bases at J, with 7 bases in the middle. This clone was counted between two and nine times. The rearrangement uses TRBV10-1 and TRBJ1-5; D remains unclear. The sample in question was CD4+ or CD8+ T cells sorted from blood, obtained in a trial of the OX40 agonist ivuxolimab. The receptor was isolated from an adult with an advanced solid tumor such as melanoma, head and neck, liver or kidney cancer. The CDR3 DNA is TGCGCCAGCAGTGAGTCGAGTGGCCCCCAGCATTTT. Encoded protein: CASSESSGPQHF.